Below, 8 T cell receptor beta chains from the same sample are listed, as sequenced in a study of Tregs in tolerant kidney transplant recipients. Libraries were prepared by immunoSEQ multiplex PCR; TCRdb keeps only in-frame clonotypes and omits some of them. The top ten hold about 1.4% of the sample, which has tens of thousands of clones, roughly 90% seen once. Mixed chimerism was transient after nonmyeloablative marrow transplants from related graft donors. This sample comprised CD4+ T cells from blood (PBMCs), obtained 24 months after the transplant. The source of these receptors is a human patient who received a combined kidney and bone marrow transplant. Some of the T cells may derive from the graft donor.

As DNA, the CDR3 is TGCGCCAGCAGCTTCTCGGGGGAGGGCACTGAAGCTTTCTTT. Encoded protein: CASSFSGEGTEAFF. The chain carries TRBV5-1 and TRBJ1-1; D perhaps matches TRBD1 (5 bases). The CDR3 has 14 residues. V was shortened by 2 bases and J by 4 bases, with 12 bases between the two germline ends. Per germline, CDR1 SGHRS and CDR2 YFSETQ.

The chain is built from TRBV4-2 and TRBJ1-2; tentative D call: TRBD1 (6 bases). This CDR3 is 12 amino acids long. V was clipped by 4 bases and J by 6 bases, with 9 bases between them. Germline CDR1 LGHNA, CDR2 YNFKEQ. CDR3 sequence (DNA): TGTGCCAGCAGCCCCGACAGGAATGGCTACACCTTC. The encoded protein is CASSPDRNGYTF.

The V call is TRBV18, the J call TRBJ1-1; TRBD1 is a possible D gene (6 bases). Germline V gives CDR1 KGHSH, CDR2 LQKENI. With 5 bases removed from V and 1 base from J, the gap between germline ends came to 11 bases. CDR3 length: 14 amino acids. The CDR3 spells CASSSGVPNTEAFF. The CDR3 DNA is TGTGCCAGCTCATCAGGGGTTCCGAACACTGAAGCTTTCTTT. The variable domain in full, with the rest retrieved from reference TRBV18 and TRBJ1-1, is NAGVMQNPRHLVRRRGQEARLRCSPMKGHSHVYWYRQLPEEGLKFMVYLQKENIIDESGMPKERFSAEFPKEGPSILRIQQVVRGDSAAYFCASSSGVPNTEAFFGQGTRLTVV.

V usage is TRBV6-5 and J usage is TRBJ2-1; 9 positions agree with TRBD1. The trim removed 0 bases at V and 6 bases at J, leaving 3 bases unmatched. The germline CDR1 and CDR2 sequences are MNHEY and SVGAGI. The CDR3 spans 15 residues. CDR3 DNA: TGTGCCAGCAGTTACTCGAACAGGGGGCTCAATGAGCAGTTCTTC. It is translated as CASSYSNRGLNEQFF.

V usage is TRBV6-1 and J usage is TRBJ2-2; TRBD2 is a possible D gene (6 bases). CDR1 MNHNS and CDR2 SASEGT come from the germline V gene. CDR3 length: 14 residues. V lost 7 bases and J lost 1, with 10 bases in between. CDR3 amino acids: CASMNSGNTGELFF. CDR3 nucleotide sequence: TGTGCCAGCATGAATAGCGGGAACACCGGGGAGCTGTTTTTT.

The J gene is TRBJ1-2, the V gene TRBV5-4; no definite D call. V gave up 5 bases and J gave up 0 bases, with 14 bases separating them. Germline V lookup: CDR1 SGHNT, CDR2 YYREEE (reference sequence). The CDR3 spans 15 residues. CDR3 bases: TGTGCCAGCAGTCCTTCGGGGAGAACTAACTATGGCTACACCTTC. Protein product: CASSPSGRTNYGYTF.

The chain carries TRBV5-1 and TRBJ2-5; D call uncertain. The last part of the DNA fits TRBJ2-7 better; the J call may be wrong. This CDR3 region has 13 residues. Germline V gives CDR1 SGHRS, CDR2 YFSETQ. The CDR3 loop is CASSLASVGEQYF. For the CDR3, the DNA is TGCGCCAGCAGCTTGGCCTCCGTGGGCGAGCAGTACTTC.

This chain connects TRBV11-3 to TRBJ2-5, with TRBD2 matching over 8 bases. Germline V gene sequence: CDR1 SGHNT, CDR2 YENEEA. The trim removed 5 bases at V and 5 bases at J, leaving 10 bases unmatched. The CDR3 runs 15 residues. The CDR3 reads CASSAYQRELETQYF. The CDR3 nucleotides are TGTGCCAGCAGCGCCTATCAGCGGGAGTTGGAGACCCAGTACTTC.